The clone carrying this TCR beta chain occurred a few times. The data were taken from a study of blood T cell repertoires in COVID-19. Study-level background: There were acute and convalescent COVID-19 samples, and they came from the United States, Italy and Spain.

In the source study's methods: Reference gene primer amplification gave estimated nucleated cell counts. Repertoires were generated with immunoSEQ multiplex PCR, while TCRdb's copy carries only in-frame clones and drops some. V and J calls and clone size come straight from that table; D and trimming were deduced from the DNA. Of about 140,000 clones listed, about 80% are singletons. Individuals drawn from some 25 US areas were about 18 to 95 years old. Donors were grouped by their self-reported clinical history. The ends were cut back, 3 bases at V and 6 bases at J, with 12 bases in the middle. The germline CDR1 and CDR2 sequences are GTSNPN and SVGIG (reference sequence). The CDR3 spans 12 residues.

This clonotype originated in a woman aged 45-65 years who had recovered from COVID-19. The chain combines TRBV30 with TRBJ2-7; a weak D match, TRBD2 (6 bases). Sequences were obtained from PBMCs or T cells enriched from blood (not recorded which). The CDR3 nucleotides are TGTGCCTGGAGGAAGGAGGGGAGCGAGCAGTACTTC. The encoded protein is CAWRKEGSEQYF.